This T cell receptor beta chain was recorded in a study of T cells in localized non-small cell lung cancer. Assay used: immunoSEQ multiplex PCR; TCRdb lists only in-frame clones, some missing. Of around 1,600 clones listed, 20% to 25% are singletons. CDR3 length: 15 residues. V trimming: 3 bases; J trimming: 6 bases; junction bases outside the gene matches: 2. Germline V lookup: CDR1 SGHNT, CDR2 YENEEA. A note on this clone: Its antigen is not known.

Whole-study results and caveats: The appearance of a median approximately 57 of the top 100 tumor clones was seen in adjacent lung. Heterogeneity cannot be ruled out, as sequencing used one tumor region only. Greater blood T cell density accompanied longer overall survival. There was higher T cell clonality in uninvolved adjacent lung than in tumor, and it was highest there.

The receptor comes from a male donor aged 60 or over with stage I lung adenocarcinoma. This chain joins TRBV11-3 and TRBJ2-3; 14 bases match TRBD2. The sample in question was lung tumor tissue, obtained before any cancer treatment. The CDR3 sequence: CASSLGLAGVDTQYF. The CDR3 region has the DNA TGTGCCAGCAGCTTGGGACTAGCGGGGGTTGATACGCAGTATTTT.